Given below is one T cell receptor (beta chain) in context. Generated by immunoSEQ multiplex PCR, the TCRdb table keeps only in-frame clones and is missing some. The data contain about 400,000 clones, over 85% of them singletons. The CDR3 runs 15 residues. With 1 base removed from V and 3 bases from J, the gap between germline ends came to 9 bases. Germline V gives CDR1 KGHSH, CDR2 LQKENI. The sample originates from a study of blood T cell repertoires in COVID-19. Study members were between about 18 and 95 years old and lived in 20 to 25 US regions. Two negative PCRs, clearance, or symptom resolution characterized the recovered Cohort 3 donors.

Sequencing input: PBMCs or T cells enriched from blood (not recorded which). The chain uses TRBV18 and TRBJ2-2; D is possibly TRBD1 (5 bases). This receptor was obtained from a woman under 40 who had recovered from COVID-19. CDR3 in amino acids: CASSPRLGDTGELFF. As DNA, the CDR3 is TGTGCCAGCTCACCACGATTAGGGGACACCGGGGAGCTGTTTTTT.